Presented here are 26 T cell receptor beta chains from one specimen sequenced in a study of blood T cells in healthy people across ages. Alongside a J-beta primer mix, a sample-barcoded 5' primer served in a second PCR lasting 7 to 11 cycles. TCRdb called the 5' RACE reads again in MiXCR, with one record for every CDR3 protein. The sample carries about 1,500,000 distinct CDR3 sequences, approximately 30% recorded once. The sample consisted of blood. The receptors come from a woman in her twenties or thirties in good health.

The sample holds a few counts of this clonotype. The chain joins TRBV20-1 to TRBJ2-5, with D possibly called TRBD1 or TRBD2 (5 bases each). V lost 2 bases and J 3 bases, leaving 16 bases between the germline ends. Germline-derived CDR1 and CDR2 are DFQATT and SNEGSKA (reference sequence). This CDR3 spans 15 amino acids. The CDR3 loop reads CSARFMGEGEETQYF. CDR3 nucleotides: TGCAGTGCTAGATTTATGGGGGAAGGGGAAGAGACCCAGTACTTC.

There are many counts of this clonotype. The chain employs TRBV3-1 and TRBJ2-7; D call uncertain. Germline CDR1 LGHDT, CDR2 YNNKEL (reference sequence). The V end was cut by 6 bases, the J end by 3 bases, with 9 bases between. This CDR3 is built from 12 residues. The CDR3 nucleotides are TGTGCCAGCAGTCAACGAGTCTACGAGCAGTACTTC. It specifies CASSQRVYEQYF.

The sample holds a few counts of this clonotype. The chain couples TRBV2 to TRBJ2-1, with 9 bases fitting TRBD1. The V gene's germline CDR1 is SNHLY and CDR2 FYNNEI. The J segment lost 6 bases and the V segment lost 6 bases, leaving 18 bases of the junction unmatched. The CDR3 covers 18 residues. The CDR3 reads CASRRGQGKGPRGNEQFF. In nucleotides, the CDR3 is TGTGCCAGCAGGCGGGGACAGGGAAAGGGTCCGAGGGGCAATGAGCAGTTCTTC.

A single count supports this clonotype. The rearrangement uses TRBV6-2 or TRBV6-3 and TRBJ2-1; no firm D call. The V and J ends lost 5 bases and 6 bases respectively, with 17 bases between them. Germline lookup yields CDR1 MNHEY and CDR2 SVGEGT. The CDR3 runs 15 residues. The CDR3 DNA reads TGTGCCAGCAGTGCTCCGGGTTCCCTTGGCAATGAGCAGTTCTTC. Residues: CASSAPGSLGNEQFF.

This clonotype was seen ten or more times. The genes are TRBV4-2 and TRBJ2-1; maybe TRBD1 (6 bases). This CDR3 is built from 15 residues. V lost 0 bases and J 10 bases, leaving 16 bases between the germline ends. Germline CDR1 is LGHNA and CDR2 is YNFKEQ. CDR3 region: CASSQDSGRGREQFF. The CDR3 DNA sequence: TGTGCCAGCAGCCAAGATAGTGGCAGGGGTCGAGAGCAGTTCTTC.

This clonotype was picked up a small number of times. Since a much larger clone is just one base distant, this may be a read error. This chain joins TRBV4-1 and TRBJ2-1; 14 bases agree with TRBD2. CDR3 length: 17 amino acids. Per germline, CDR1 MGHRA and CDR2 YSYEKL. CDR3 bases: TGCACCAGCAGCCAAGATGGGACTAGCGGGGGTAACAATGAGCAGTTCTTC. Translated: CTSSQDGTSGGNNEQFF.

This clonotype turned up a few times. This rearrangement joins TRBV28 to TRBJ2-7; 11 nucleotides match TRBD1. J lost 9 bases, V lost 6 bases, and 13 bases had no gene match. Germline-derived CDR1 and CDR2 are MDHEN and SYDVKM. The CDR3 runs 15 residues. The CDR3 sequence is CASSLEGQGVGGQYF. The CDR3 coding sequence is TGTGCCAGCAGCCTTGAGGGACAGGGGGTCGGCGGGCAGTACTTC.

This clonotype was counted a few times. This chain joins TRBV10-3 and TRBJ2-1, with 9 bases that match TRBD2. V lost 11 bases to trimming and J lost 1 base; unmatched junction nucleotides: 15. Germline CDR1 ENHRY, CDR2 SYGVKD. The CDR3 length is 17 residues. The CDR3 region has the DNA TGTGCCTCCGCGGGGGCGGGAGGGTGGAGGTCCTACAATGAGCAGTTCTTC. Translating it yields CASAGAGGWRSYNEQFF.

The CDR3 DNA is TGTGCCAGCAGCTTAGTATCCAGCGGGAGTAGCTATGAGCAGTTCTTC. Its protein product is CASSLVSSGSSYEQFF. J is TRBJ2-1 and V is TRBV7-2; 8 bases fit TRBD2. The V gene's germline CDR1 is SGHTA and CDR2 FQGNSA. This CDR3 contains 16 residues. The trim removed 1 base at V and 8 bases at J, leaving 10 bases unmatched.

This clonotype was observed at least ten times. The genes are TRBV5-1 and TRBJ2-5; D is tentatively TRBD1 or TRBD2 (5 bases each). V was trimmed by 1 base and J by 5 bases, leaving 12 bases between them. CDR1 and CDR2 (germline): SGHRS, YFSETQ. The CDR3 loop spans 14 amino acids. The CDR3, as DNA: TGCGCCAGCAGCTTGTTTCAGGGCGGGGAGACCCAGTACTTC. The encoded protein is CASSLFQGGETQYF.

V usage is TRBV2 and J usage is TRBJ1-2, with a tentative D call TRBD1 (5 bases). The V end lost 8 bases, the J end lost 8 bases, and 27 bases lay between the germline ends. Germline-derived CDR1 and CDR2 are SNHLY and FYNNEI. The CDR3 has 16 amino acids. As DNA, the CDR3 is TGTGCCAGCGGGGCCCTCCTCGACGGGAAGGAGAGAGGCTACACCTTC. It specifies CASGALLDGKERGYTF.

V gene TRBV24-1 combines with J gene TRBJ2-5; D is undetermined. The CDR3 runs to 16 residues. Germline CDR1 and CDR2: KGHDR and SFDVKD. Trimming stripped 2 bases from V and 2 bases from J, with 14 bases between. CDR3 loop: CATSDSRVETQETQYF. The CDR3 DNA reads as TGTGCCACCAGTGATTCGAGAGTTGAGACTCAAGAGACCCAGTACTTC.

Comment on this clonotype: This may be a read error, as it is one base from a much larger clone. The rearrangement links TRBV7-9 to TRBJ2-7, with TRBD2 identical over 7 bases. The CDR3 has 15 residues. Germline V lookup: CDR1 SEHNR, CDR2 FQNEAQ (reference sequence). With V trimmed by 5 bases and J by 0 bases, 7 bases remained unmatched. In DNA form, the CDR3 reads TGTGCCAGCAGCCGGGAAGCGGGGAGCTCCTACGAGCAGTACTTC. Translation gives CASSREAGSSYEQYF.

This clonotype was counted many times. The V gene is TRBV18, the J gene TRBJ1-4; D is unclear. V dropped 8 bases and J dropped 8 bases, with 9 bases sitting between them. The CDR3 is 11 residues long. The V gene's germline CDR1 is KGHSH and CDR2 LQKENI. CDR3 sequence (DNA): TGTGCCAGCAGCCCAAGGGAAAAACTGTTTTTT. Translated: CASSPREKLFF.

This chain connects TRBV5-1 to TRBJ1-4; TRBD1 aligns across 7 bases. Unmatched junction bases numbered 8, after V lost 4 bases and J lost 8 bases. This CDR3 spans 14 amino acids. Germline V gives CDR1 SGHRS, CDR2 YFSETQ. The CDR3, as DNA: TGCGCCAGCAGCCCCGACAGGGTCGAAGAAAAACTGTTTTTT. Amino acid sequence: CASSPDRVEEKLFF.

For the CDR3, the DNA is TGTGCCAGCAGCCCGCTAACCCTGGGCGGCGAGCAGTACTTC. Protein product: CASSPLTLGGEQYF. This chain joins TRBV7-2 and TRBJ2-7; D not certain. CDR1 and CDR2 from the germline V gene are SGHTA and FQGNSA. CDR3 length: 14 amino acids. V was trimmed by 5 bases and J by 6 bases, leaving 17 bases between them.

This clonotype came up many times. This chain joins TRBV20-1 and TRBJ2-1; D may be TRBD2 (5 bases). The germline V and J ends were trimmed by 3 bases and 8 bases, with 11 bases remaining between them. Germline CDR1 is DFQATT and CDR2 is SNEGSKA (reference sequence). The CDR3 loop spans 12 amino acids. This CDR3 reads CSARALEDEQFF. DNA of the CDR3: TGCAGTGCTAGGGCACTAGAGGATGAGCAGTTCTTC.

The chain links TRBV20-1 to TRBJ2-1; no firm D call. The germline CDR1 and CDR2 sequences are DFQATT and SNEGSKA (reference sequence). The CDR3 sequence is 12 residues long. V shed 3 bases and J shed 6 bases, with 9 bases lying between them. Here the CDR3 reads CSASPLANEQFF. For the CDR3, the DNA is TGCAGTGCTAGCCCCCTGGCCAATGAGCAGTTCTTC.

In its sample, this clonotype was seen a few times. The genes are TRBV7-2 and TRBJ2-1, with 12 bases identical to TRBD2. Germline CDR1 and CDR2: SGHTA and FQGNSA. The ends lost 1 base at V and 8 bases at J; junction bases unmatched: 6. The CDR3 runs 16 residues. The CDR3 coding sequence is TGTGCCAGCAGCTTAGATCTAGCGGGAGGGGGGTATGAGCAGTTCTTC. This sequence encodes CASSLDLAGGGYEQFF.

In its sample, this clonotype was seen many times. The chain carries TRBV15 and TRBJ2-1, with TRBD1 matching 10 bases. After removal of 3 bases from V and 15 bases from J, the junction contained 8 bases not matched to a gene. Germline V lookup: CDR1 LNHNV, CDR2 YYDKDF (reference sequence). CDR3 length equals 13 residues. CDR3 bases: TGTGCCACCAGCAGTGAAGGGACAGGGGTGAGGTTCTTC. It specifies CATSSEGTGVRFF.

This chain connects TRBV3-1 to TRBJ2-1; 15 positions agree with TRBD2. There are 17 residues in the CDR3. Trimming cost V 5 bases and J 7 bases; bases outside gene matches: 9. Looked up from germline, CDR1 is LGHDT and CDR2 is YNNKEL (reference sequence). CDR3 DNA sequence: TGTGCCAGCAGCAACCCGGGACTAGCGGGAGGACGTAATGAGCAGTTCTTC. This encodes CASSNPGLAGGRNEQFF.

As concerns this clonotype: An end of the junction differs from the germline gene, which may be a read error. This rearrangement joins TRBV7-2 to TRBJ2-3; TRBD2 matches at 7 bases. The CDR3 extends over 16 amino acids. CDR1 and CDR2 from the germline V gene are SGHTA and FQGNSA. The DNA for the CDR3 is TGTGCCGGCAGCTTAGATCGACTAGCTCGCACAGATACGCAGTATTTT. It is translated as CAGSLDRLARTDTQYF.

This clonotype was found once. At one of its ends the junction is not consistent with the germline gene, which may arise from a read error. V gene TRBV7-2 combines with J gene TRBJ2-3; D gene uncertain. Germline lookup yields CDR1 SGHTA and CDR2 FQGNSA. CDR3 length equals 15 residues. The CDR3 protein is CASTLGPTYTDTQYF. Written as DNA, the CDR3 is TGTGCCAGCACCTTAGGCCCGACGTACACGGATACGCAGTATTTT. Full variable domain (outside the CDR3, taken from reference TRBV7-2 and TRBJ2-3): GAGVSQSPSNKVTEKGKDVELRCDPISGHTALYWYRQSLGQGLEFLIYFQGNSAPDKSGLPSDRFSAERTGGSVSTLTIQRTQQEDSAVYLCASTLGPTYTDTQYFGPGTRLTVL.

The chain combines TRBV4-1 with TRBJ2-5, with D perhaps matching TRBD2 (5 bases). The length of the CDR3 is 16 residues. Germline loops: CDR1 MGHRA, CDR2 YSYEKL. Trimming cost V 0 bases and J 11 bases, with 22 bases left between them. The CDR3 loop reads CASSQDRVAPSNEQYF. The CDR3 nucleotides are TGCGCCAGCAGCCAAGATAGGGTAGCGCCGAGCAATGAGCAGTACTTC.

This clonotype has just a few counts. The CDR3 is CASSRGLLSPYEQYF. CDR3 DNA sequence: TGTGCCAGCAGCCGAGGATTGCTGTCCCCTTACGAGCAGTACTTC. The chain combines TRBV14 with TRBJ2-7, with D hard to call. This CDR3 spans 15 amino acids. V was cut by 4 bases and J by 4 bases, with 17 bases left in between. Per germline, CDR1 SGHDN and CDR2 FVKESK.

This chain joins TRBV18 and TRBJ2-3; D is possibly TRBD1 (5 bases). The ends were cut back, 3 bases at V and 0 bases at J, with 13 bases in the middle. The CDR3 is 16 residues long. Germline V gene data show CDR1 as KGHSH and CDR2 as LQKENI. CDR3 loop: CASSPLDSRSTDTQYF. As DNA, the CDR3 is TGTGCCAGCTCACCCCTCGACAGTAGGAGCACAGATACGCAGTATTTT.